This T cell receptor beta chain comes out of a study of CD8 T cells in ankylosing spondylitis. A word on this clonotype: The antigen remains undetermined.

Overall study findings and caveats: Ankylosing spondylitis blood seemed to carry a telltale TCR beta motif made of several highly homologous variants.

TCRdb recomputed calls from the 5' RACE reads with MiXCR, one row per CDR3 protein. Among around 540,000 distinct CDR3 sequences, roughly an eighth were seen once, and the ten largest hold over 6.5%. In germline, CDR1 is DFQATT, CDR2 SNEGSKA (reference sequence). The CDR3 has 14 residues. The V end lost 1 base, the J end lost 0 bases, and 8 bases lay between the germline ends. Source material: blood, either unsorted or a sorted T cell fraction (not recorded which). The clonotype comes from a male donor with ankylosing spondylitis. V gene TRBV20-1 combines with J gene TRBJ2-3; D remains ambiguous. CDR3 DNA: TGCAGTGCTAGAGGGACCCACAGCACAGATACGCAGTATTTT. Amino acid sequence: CSARGTHSTDTQYF.